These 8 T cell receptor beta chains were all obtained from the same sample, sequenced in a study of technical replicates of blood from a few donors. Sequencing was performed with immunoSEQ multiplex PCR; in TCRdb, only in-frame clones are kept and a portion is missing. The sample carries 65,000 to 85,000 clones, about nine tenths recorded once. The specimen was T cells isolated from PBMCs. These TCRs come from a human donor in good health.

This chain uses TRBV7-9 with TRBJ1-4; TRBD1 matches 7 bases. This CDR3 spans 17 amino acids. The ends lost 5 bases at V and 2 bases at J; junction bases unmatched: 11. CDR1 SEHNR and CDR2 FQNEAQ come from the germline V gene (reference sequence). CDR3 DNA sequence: TGTGCCAGCAGCCCCACAGGGGTATTTTTGACTAATGAAAAACTGTTTTTT. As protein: CASSPTGVFLTNEKLFF.

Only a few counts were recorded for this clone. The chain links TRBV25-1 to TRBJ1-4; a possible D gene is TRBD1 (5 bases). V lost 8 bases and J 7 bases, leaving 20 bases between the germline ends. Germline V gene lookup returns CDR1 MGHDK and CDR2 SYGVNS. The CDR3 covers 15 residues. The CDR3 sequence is CASSPWGGRSEKLFF. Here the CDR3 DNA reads TGTGCCAGCTCTCCGTGGGGGGGAAGGAGTGAAAAACTGTTTTTT.

This chain's CDR3 is CASSVFGGEYEQYF. DNA for the CDR3: TGTGCCAGCAGCGTATTTGGGGGGGAGTACGAGCAGTACTTC. The gene calls are TRBV9 and TRBJ2-7; 7 positions agree with TRBD2. Germline lookup yields CDR1 SGDLS and CDR2 YYNGEE. The CDR3 is made up of 14 amino acids. Losses at the gene ends were 1 base for V and 4 bases for J; bases not matched to a gene: 5.

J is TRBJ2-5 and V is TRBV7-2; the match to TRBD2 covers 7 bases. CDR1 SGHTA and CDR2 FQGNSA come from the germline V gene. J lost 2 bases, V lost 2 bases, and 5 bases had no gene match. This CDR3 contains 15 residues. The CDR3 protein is CASSLLAEAQETQYF. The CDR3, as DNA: TGTGCCAGCAGCTTACTAGCGGAGGCGCAAGAGACCCAGTACTTC.

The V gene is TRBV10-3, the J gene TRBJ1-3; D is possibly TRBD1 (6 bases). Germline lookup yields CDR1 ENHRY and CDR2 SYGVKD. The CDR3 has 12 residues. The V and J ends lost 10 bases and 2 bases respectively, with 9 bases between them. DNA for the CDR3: TGTGCCACCCAGGGGCCTGGAAACACCATATATTTT. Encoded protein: CATQGPGNTIYF.

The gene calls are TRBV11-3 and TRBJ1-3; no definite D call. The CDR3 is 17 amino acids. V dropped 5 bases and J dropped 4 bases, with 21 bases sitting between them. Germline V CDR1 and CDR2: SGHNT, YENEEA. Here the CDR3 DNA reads TGTGCCAGCAGCCCTACCCCCAGGCCTCTCCTGGGAAACACCATATATTTT. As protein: CASSPTPRPLLGNTIYF.

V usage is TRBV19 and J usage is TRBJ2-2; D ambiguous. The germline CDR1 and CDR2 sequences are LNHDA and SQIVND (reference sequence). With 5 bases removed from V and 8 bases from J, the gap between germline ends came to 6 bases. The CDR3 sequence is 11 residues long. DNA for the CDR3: TGTGCCAGTAGTTATATTGGGGAGCTGTTTTTT. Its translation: CASSYIGELFF.

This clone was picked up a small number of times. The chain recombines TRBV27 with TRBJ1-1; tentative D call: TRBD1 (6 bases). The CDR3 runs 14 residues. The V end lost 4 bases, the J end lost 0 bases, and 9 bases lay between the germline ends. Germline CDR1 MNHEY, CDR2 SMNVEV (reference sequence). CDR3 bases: TGTGCCAGCAGTTATAACAGGGTGAACACTGAAGCTTTCTTT. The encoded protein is CASSYNRVNTEAFF.